Listed below are T cell receptor beta chains from one sample, sequenced in a study of healthy donors' naive CD4 and CD8 T cells. TCRdb reprocessed the reads with MiXCR, giving one entry per CDR3 protein. The table records about 200,000 distinct CDR3 sequences, about 74% of them present only once. The source material was naive CD4+ and CD8+ T cells sorted from blood, pooled from several donors. Receptors were obtained from a pool of human donors in good health; the sample pools cells from several healthy donors. The CDR3 runs from the conserved cysteine through the conserved F or W. The order of the fields is J gene, clone size, V gene, D gene, CDR3 DNA, CDR3 protein. D genes are given only for firm matches. Not all rows give a size; the values are once, few, many and, for expanded clones, a class.

TRBJ2-5 | NA | TRBV29-1 | TRBD2 | TGCAGCGTTGAGACTAGCGGGCAAGAGACCCAGTACTTC | CSVETSGQETQYF
TRBJ1-5 | NA | TRBV29-1 | NA | TGCAGCGTTTGCCCCCTTCGGAGGGTCAATCAGCCCCAGCATTTT | CSVCPLRRVNQPQHF
TRBJ2-7 | NA | TRBV6-6 | NA | TGTGCCAGCAGTTACTGGGACGAGCAGTACTTC | CASSYWDEQYF
TRBJ1-3 | few | TRBV19 | NA | TGTGCCAGTAGTCTATACCCTCTTCGGACGGGCTCTGGAAACACCATATATTTT | CASSLYPLRTGSGNTIYF
TRBJ2-1 | NA | TRBV5-4 | TRBD2 | TGTGCCAGCAGCTTGGCAACTAGCGAAGGCAATGAGCAGTTCTTC | CASSLATSEGNEQFF
TRBJ1-4 | NA | TRBV19 | TRBD1 | TGTGCCAGTAACCGCCGGGACAGGGATGAAAAACTGTTTTTT | CASNRRDRDEKLFF
TRBJ2-1 | once | TRBV29-1 | NA | TGCAGCGTTGGCCAACAGTACAATGAGCAGTTCTTC | CSVGQQYNEQFF
TRBJ1-1 | NA | TRBV18 | NA | TGTGCCAGCTCACCACCGAACCCGAACACTGAAGCTTTCTTT | CASSPPNPNTEAFF
TRBJ1-2 | NA | TRBV12-3/TRBV12-4 | NA | TGTGCCAGCAGTTTATTTGGGACCTATGGCTACACCTTC | CASSLFGTYGYTF
TRBJ1-5 | NA | TRBV12-3/TRBV12-4 | NA | TGTGCCAGCAGTCCTTCACCATCCGGCGGCAATCAGCCCCAGCATTTT | CASSPSPSGGNQPQHF
TRBJ2-1 | NA | TRBV6-2/TRBV6-3 | TRBD2 | TGTGCCAGCAGCCCCGGGACTAGCTTGTTCTTC | CASSPGTSLFF
TRBJ2-1 | NA | TRBV19 | NA | TGTGCCAGTAGTAGGCGACAGGACGTAGATGAGCAGTTCTTC | CASSRRQDVDEQFF
TRBJ1-1 | NA | TRBV10-3 | NA | TGTGCCATCAGAGGTTCGTTAGAGGGGAACACTGAAGCTTTCTTT | CAIRGSLEGNTEAFF
TRBJ2-1 | NA | TRBV11-1 | NA | TGTGCCAGCAGCTTAAGACAGGAGCAGTTCTTC | CASSLRQEQFF
TRBJ2-5 | NA | TRBV29-1 | NA | TGCAGCGCAGTCGGGGCGTACCAAGAGACCCAGTACTTC | CSAVGAYQETQYF
TRBJ2-2 | NA | TRBV6-1 | TRBD1 | TGTGCCAGCAGCCCTAGGCCCGGACAGGCTTCGAACACCGGGGAGCTGTTTTTT | CASSPRPGQASNTGELFF
TRBJ1-1 | NA | TRBV29-1 | NA | TGCAGCGTTGATCGAGACGACACTGAAGCTTTCTTT | CSVDRDDTEAFF
TRBJ1-2 | NA | TRBV30 | TRBD1 | TGTGCCTGGACCCCGGACAGGGGGGTCTATGGCTACACCTTC | CAWTPDRGVYGYTF
TRBJ1-6 | NA | TRBV29-1 | NA | TGCAGCGTTGAATCAACAGCCGGTAACCTCCACTTT | CSVESTAGNLHF
TRBJ1-2 | NA | TRBV30 | NA | TGTGCCTGGACCCGCCTGGTGAGGGATGGCTACACCTTC | CAWTRLVRDGYTF
TRBJ2-5 | few | TRBV29-1 | TRBD2 | TGCAGCGTTTCCGACTTTAGCGGGAGAGCAGAGACCCAGTACTTC | CSVSDFSGRAETQYF
TRBJ2-2 | NA | TRBV6-5 | TRBD1 | TGTGCCAGCAGTTACGTCGAGCGGACAGGGCTCCCCGGGGAGCTGTTTTTT | CASSYVERTGLPGELFF
TRBJ2-5 | NA | TRBV24-1 | TRBD2 | TGTGCCACCAGTGATTTGGAGACCGCGACTAGCGGGAGGGATCAAGAGACCCAGTACTTC | CATSDLETATSGRDQETQYF
TRBJ1-3 | NA | TRBV6-5 | TRBD1 | TGTGCCAGCAGTTACCAACTAACAGGGGGCAGAAACACCATATATTTT | CASSYQLTGGRNTIYF
TRBJ2-3 | NA | TRBV13 | TRBD2 | TGTGCCAGCAGCTTAGGCCTAGCGGGAGCGACAGATACGCAGTATTTT | CASSLGLAGATDTQYF
TRBJ2-5 | once | TRBV11-2 | NA | TGTGCCAGCAGTCCCGGGACAAGAGAGTTTGAGACCCAGTACTTC | CASSPGTREFETQYF
TRBJ2-2 | NA | TRBV6-5 | TRBD2 | TGTGCCAGCAGTCGACTAGCGGGAATGTCCACCGGGGAGCTGTTTTTT | CASSRLAGMSTGELFF